Included here is one T cell receptor (beta chain) sequence, with context. What it binds is not known. Preparation of TCR beta libraries was done by quantitative 5'-RACE with molecular barcodes. Each CDR3 protein gets one entry after TCRdb re-called the 5' RACE reads with MiXCR. The top ten clones hold around a fifth of a sample with roughly 670,000 distinct CDR3 sequences, about 20% of them seen once. Germline CDR1 and CDR2: SGDLS and YYNGEE. This CDR3 spans 13 amino acids. V was pared by 3 bases and J by 8 bases, with 12 bases between. The data belong to a study of CD8 T cells in ankylosing spondylitis. Findings and limits, study-wide: Within matched ankylosing spondylitis synovial fluid, disease-linked clones were reportedly significantly enriched. Reactive arthritis synovial fluid and blood were previously reported to contain some motif variants. CD8+ disease-linked clones were present at relatively low frequencies in blood. Ankylosing spondylitis blood appeared to carry a characteristic TCR beta motif of seven to nine highly homologous variants.

This chain joins TRBV9 and TRBJ2-1; the D is unclear. The receptor's source is a male donor with ankylosing spondylitis. The sample comprised blood, either unsorted or a sorted T cell fraction (not recorded which). CDR3 coding DNA: TGTGCCAGCAGCGGACGGCGTCTGGATGAGCAGTTCTTC. Amino acids: CASSGRRLDEQFF.